This is a list of T cell receptor beta chains from one sample in a study of T cell responses to AZD1222 COVID-19 vaccine. Libraries were prepared by immunoSEQ multiplex PCR; TCRdb keeps only in-frame clonotypes and omits some of them. The data contain some 140,000 clones, roughly 93% of them singletons. Sequenced material: peripheral blood, taken on day 0 of AZD1222 vaccination. All receptors derive from an adult in good health. CDR3s leave out the opening cysteine and the closing phenylalanine or tryptophan.

V gene: TRBV27
CDR3 length: 14
CDR3 protein: ASSTSSGRRTYEQY

V gene: TRBV19
CDR3 length: 13
CDR3 protein: ASALGALFHQPQH

V gene: TRBV15
CDR3 length: 12
CDR3 protein: ATSTRTGGYEQY

V gene: TRBV5-4
CDR3 length: 15
CDR3 protein: ASSPGLRDGYTDTQY

V gene: TRBV30
CDR3 length: 10
CDR3 protein: AWSPRGRGAF

V gene: TRBV19
CDR3 length: 14
CDR3 protein: ATLADRGQAKNIQY

V gene: TRBV28
CDR3 length: 14
CDR3 protein: ASSQTSSMSYNEQF

V gene: TRBV7-2
CDR3 length: 12
CDR3 protein: ASSLGGRARGYT

V gene: TRBV28
CDR3 length: 12
CDR3 protein: ASRQTGFNYGYT

V gene: TRBV5-6
CDR3 length: 14
CDR3 protein: ASSFRGESWNTEAF

V gene: TRBV7-9
CDR3 length: 13
CDR3 protein: ASSVEGQTYNEQF

V gene: TRBV9
CDR3 length: 12
CDR3 protein: ASSADLATGELF

V gene: TRBV6-6
CDR3 length: 14
CDR3 protein: ASTRPTGTPNYGYT

V gene: TRBV7-2
CDR3 length: 14
CDR3 protein: ASRTPTGGSYNEQF

V gene: TRBV3-1/TRBV3-2
CDR3 length: 10
CDR3 protein: ASSQGSATQF